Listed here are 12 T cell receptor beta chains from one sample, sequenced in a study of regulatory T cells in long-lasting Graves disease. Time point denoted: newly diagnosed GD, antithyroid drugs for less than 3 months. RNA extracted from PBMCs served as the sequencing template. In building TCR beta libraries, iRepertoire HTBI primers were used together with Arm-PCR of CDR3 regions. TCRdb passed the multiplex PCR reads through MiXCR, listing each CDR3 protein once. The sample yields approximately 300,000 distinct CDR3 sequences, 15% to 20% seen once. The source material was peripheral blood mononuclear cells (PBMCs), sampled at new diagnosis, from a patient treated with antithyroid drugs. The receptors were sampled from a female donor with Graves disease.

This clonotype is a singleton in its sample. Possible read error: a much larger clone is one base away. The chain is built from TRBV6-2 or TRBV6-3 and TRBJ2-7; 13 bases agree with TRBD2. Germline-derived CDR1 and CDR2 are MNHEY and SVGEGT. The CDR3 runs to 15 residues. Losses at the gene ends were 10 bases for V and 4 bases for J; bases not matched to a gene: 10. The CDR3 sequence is CANRLAGLAGYEQYF. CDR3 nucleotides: TGTGCCAACAGGCTCGCGGGACTAGCGGGGTACGAGCAGTACTTC.

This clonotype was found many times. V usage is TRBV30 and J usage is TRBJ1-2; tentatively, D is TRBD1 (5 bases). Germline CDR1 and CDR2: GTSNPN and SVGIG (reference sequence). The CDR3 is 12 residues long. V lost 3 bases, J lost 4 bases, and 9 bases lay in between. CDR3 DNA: TGTGCCTGGAGCCCGGGACTCTATGGCTACACCTTC. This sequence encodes CAWSPGLYGYTF.

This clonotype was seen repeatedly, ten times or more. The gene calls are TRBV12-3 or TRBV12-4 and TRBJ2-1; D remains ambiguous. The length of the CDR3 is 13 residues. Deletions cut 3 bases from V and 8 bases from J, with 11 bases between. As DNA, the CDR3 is TGTGCCAGCAGTTTCCCCTCCGAGGATGAGCAGTTCTTC. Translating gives CASSFPSEDEQFF.

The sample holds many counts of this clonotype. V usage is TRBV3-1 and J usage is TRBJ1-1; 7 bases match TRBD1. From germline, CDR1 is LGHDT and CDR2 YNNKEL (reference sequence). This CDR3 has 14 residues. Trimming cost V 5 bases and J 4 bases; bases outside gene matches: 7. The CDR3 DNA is TGTGCCAGCAGCTCAGAAGGACAGGCCACTGAAGCTTTCTTT. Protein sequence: CASSSEGQATEAFF.

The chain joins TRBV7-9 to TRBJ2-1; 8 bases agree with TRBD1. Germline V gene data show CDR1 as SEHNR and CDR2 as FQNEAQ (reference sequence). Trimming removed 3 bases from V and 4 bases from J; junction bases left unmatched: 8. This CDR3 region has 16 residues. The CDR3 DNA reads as TGTGCCAGCAGCTTTAGGCCGGGACAGGTGTACAATGAGCAGTTCTTC. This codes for CASSFRPGQVYNEQFF.

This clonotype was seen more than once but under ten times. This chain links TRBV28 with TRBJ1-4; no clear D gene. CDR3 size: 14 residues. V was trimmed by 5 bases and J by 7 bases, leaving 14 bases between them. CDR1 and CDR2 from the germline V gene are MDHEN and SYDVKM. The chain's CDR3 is CASSTTAVGEKLFF. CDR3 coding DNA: TGTGCCAGCAGTACGACCGCCGTGGGTGAAAAACTGTTTTTT.

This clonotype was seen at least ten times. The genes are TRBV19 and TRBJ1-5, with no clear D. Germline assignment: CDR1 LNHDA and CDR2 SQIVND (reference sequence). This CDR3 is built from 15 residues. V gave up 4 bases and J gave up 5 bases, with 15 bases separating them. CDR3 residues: CASSTPLDLYQPQHF. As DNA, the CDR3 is TGTGCCAGTAGTACACCTCTGGACCTGTATCAGCCCCAGCATTTT.

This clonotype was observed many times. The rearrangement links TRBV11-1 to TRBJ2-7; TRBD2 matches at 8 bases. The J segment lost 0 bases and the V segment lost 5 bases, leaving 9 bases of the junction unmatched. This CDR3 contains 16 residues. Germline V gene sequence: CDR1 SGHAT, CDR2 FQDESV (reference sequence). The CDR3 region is CASSPGREGHSYEQYF. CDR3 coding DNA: TGTGCCAGCAGCCCCGGGAGGGAGGGACACTCCTACGAGCAGTACTTC.

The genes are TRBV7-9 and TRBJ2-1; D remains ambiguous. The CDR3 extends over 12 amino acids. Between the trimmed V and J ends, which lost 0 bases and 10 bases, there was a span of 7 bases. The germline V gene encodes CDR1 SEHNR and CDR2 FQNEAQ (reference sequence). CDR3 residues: CASSLAQKEQFF. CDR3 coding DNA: TGTGCCAGCAGCTTAGCACAGAAAGAGCAGTTCTTC.

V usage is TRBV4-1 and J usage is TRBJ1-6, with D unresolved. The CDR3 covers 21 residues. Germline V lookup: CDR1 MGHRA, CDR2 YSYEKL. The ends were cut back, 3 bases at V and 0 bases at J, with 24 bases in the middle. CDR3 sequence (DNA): TGCGCCAGCAGCCATACATCCGAGATTCTAACGCGGAGCTCCTATAATTCACCCCTCCACTTT. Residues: CASSHTSEILTRSSYNSPLHF.

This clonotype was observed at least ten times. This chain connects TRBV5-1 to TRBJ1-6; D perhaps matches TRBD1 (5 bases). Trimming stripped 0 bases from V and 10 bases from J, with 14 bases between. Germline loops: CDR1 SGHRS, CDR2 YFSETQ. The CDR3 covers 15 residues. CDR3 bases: TGCGCCAGCAGCTTGGAACAGGCCAAGGACTCACCCCTCCACTTT. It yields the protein CASSLEQAKDSPLHF.

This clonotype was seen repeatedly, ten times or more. In DNA form, the CDR3 reads TGCAGTGCTAGAGATAAGACTCCGAACACCGGGGAGCTGTTTTTT. Protein sequence: CSARDKTPNTGELFF. The genes are TRBV20-1 and TRBJ2-2; D ambiguous. V lost 0 bases to trimming and J lost 0 bases, with 8 bases between them. This CDR3 has 15 amino acids. Germline-derived CDR1 and CDR2 are DFQATT and SNEGSKA (reference sequence).